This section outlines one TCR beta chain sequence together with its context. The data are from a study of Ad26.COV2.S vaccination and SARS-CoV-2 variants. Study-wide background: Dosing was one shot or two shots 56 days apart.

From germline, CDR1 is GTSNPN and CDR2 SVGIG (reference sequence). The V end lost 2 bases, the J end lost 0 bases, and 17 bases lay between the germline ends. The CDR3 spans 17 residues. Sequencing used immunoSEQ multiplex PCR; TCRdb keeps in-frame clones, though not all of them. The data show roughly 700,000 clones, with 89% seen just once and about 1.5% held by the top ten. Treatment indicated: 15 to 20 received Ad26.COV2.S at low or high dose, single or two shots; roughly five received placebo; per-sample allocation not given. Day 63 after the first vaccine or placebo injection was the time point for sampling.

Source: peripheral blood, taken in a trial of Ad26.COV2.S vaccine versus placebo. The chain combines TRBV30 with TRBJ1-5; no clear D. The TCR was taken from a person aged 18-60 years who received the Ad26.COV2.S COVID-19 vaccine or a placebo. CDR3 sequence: CAWSQLGGGYSNQPQHF. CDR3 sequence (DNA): TGTGCCTGGAGTCAATTAGGAGGCGGTTATAGCAATCAGCCCCAGCATTTT.